This is a list of T cell receptor beta chains from one sample in a study of T cell responses to AZD1222 COVID-19 vaccine. TCRdb keeps only in-frame clones here, not all; method: immunoSEQ multiplex PCR. The sample lists about 130,000 clones, roughly 92% occurring once. The specimen was peripheral blood, collected 28 days after the second AZD1222 dose. These receptors all come from an adult who received the AZD1222 COVID-19 vaccine. Both conserved end residues are part of each CDR3. The D gene is left open where the match is weak. A row's size may be missing; if present it is once, few, many or a size class.

j_call v_call clone_size d_call cdr3_aa cdr3_nt
TRBJ2-2 TRBV7-9 once - CASSLGNWLTGELFF TGTGCCAGCAGCTTAGGGAATTGGTTGACCGGGGAGCTGTTTTTT
TRBJ2-1 TRBV24-1 - - CATKGTIDNEQFF TGTGCCACCAAAGGGACAATTGACAATGAGCAGTTCTTC
TRBJ2-5 TRBV4-2 - TRBD2 CASSPRTSGGAETQYF TGTGCCAGCAGCCCCCGGACTAGCGGGGGGGCTGAGACCCAGTACTTC
TRBJ1-3 TRBV18 few - CASSQPAGPTGNTIYF TGTGCCAGCTCCCAGCCCGCGGGCCCAACTGGAAACACCATATATTTT
TRBJ1-6 TRBV7-8 - TRBD1 CASSGRDRGGSPLHF TGTGCCAGCAGCGGCCGGGACAGGGGTGGCTCACCCCTCCACTTT
TRBJ1-1 TRBV15 - TRBD1 CATSPRQGDSDTEAFF TGTGCCACCAGCCCTCGACAGGGGGATTCGGACACTGAAGCTTTCTTT
TRBJ2-1 TRBV7-3 - TRBD2 CASSSSSGRGSNEQFF TGTGCCAGCAGCTCCTCTAGCGGGAGGGGATCAAATGAGCAGTTCTTC
TRBJ2-5 TRBV9 - - CASSAHSTSRVAETQYF TGTGCCAGCAGCGCCCATAGCACATCCAGGGTTGCCGAGACCCAGTACTTC
TRBJ2-7 TRBV7-2 - TRBD1 CASSSRDRASSYEQYF TGTGCCAGCAGCTCCCGGGACAGGGCCAGCTCCTACGAGCAGTACTTC
TRBJ1-5 TRBV27 - TRBD1 CASSSTGPRQPQHF TGTGCCAGCAGTTCGACAGGGCCCCGTCAGCCCCAGCATTTT
TRBJ2-1 TRBV27 - - CASSSPLKSSYNEQFF TGTGCCAGCAGTTCCCCCCTGAAAAGCTCCTACAATGAGCAGTTCTTC
TRBJ1-1 TRBV18 - - CASSPPPEVNTEAFF TGTGCCAGCTCACCACCGCCAGAAGTGAACACTGAAGCTTTCTTT
TRBJ1-5 TRBV30 - - CAWSVGKNQPQHF TGTGCCTGGAGTGTAGGAAAGAATCAGCCCCAGCATTTT
TRBJ2-3 TRBV9 - - CASSAFGYSTDTQYF TGTGCCAGCAGCGCCTTTGGCTATAGCACAGATACGCAGTATTTT
TRBJ2-7 TRBV12-3/TRBV12-4 few - CASSTAYEQYF TGTGCCAGCAGTACAGCTTACGAGCAGTACTTC
TRBJ1-1 TRBV11-2 - - CASSREMAEAFF TGTGCCAGCAGCAGAGAGATGGCTGAAGCTTTCTTT
TRBJ2-2 TRBV7-2 - - CASSDQGTGELFF TGTGCCAGCAGCGACCAGGGGACCGGGGAGCTGTTTTTT
TRBJ1-5 TRBV3-1/TRBV3-2 - TRBD1 CASSLITTGTGILLPNQPQHF TGTGCCAGCAGCCTAATTACGACCGGGACAGGTATCCTGTTACCAAATCAGCCCCAGCATTTT
TRBJ1-4 TRBV12-3/TRBV12-4 - - CASSLSGKLFF TGTGCCAGCAGTTTATCAGGAAAACTGTTTTTT
TRBJ2-2 TRBV5-1 - - CASSFRAGNTGELFF TGCGCCAGCAGCTTCAGAGCCGGGAACACCGGGGAGCTGTTTTTT
TRBJ1-4 TRBV14 - TRBD1 CASSHGTVEKLFF TGTGCCAGCAGCCATGGGACAGTCGAAAAACTGTTTTTT
TRBJ1-3 TRBV3-1/TRBV3-2 - - CASSISGNTIYF TGTGCCAGCAGCATCAGCGGAAACACCATATATTTT
TRBJ2-2 TRBV11-3 - TRBD1 CASTPHGTGNTGELFF TGTGCCAGCACCCCACACGGGACAGGGAACACCGGGGAGCTGTTTTTT